The 12 T cell receptor beta chains below were found in one sample sequenced in a study of T-cell reconstitution after alpha-beta-depleted transplantation in children. Library preparation (for TCRbeta) was performed with unique molecular identifiers. TCRdb passed the PCR reads through MiXCR, listing each CDR3 protein once. The table has 600,000 or so distinct CDR3 sequences, roughly 24% seen once. Here the sequenced sample was PBMCs, mostly from graft donor cells, taken 360 days after TCRalphabeta/CD19-depleted stem cell transplant. Receptor source: a boy under three years old who had a stem cell transplant for acute myeloid leukemia, so the T cells may come from the graft donor.

In its sample, this clonotype was seen many times. The rearrangement links TRBV28 to TRBJ2-7; D is perhaps TRBD1 (6 bases). Trimming took 5 bases from V and 1 from J, leaving 15 bases between them. The CDR3 is 15 residues long. CDR1 is MDHEN, CDR2 SYDVKM, per germline. The CDR3 DNA sequence: TGTGCCAGCAGTCGGACCAGGGGCCCTTCCTACGAGCAGTACTTC. It is translated as CASSRTRGPSYEQYF.

The table lists this clonotype with many counts. The chain uses TRBV6-5 and TRBJ2-1; TRBD2 matches 13 bases. Germline loops: CDR1 MNHEY, CDR2 SVGAGI. V lost 6 bases and J lost 3; bases outside the gene matches: 8. There are 17 residues in the CDR3. The CDR3 region has the DNA TGTGCCAGCAGACGACGGGGGACTAGCGGGATCTACAATGAGCAGTTCTTC. Translated: CASRRRGTSGIYNEQFF.

The chain couples TRBV12-3 or TRBV12-4 to TRBJ2-7; no clear D gene. The CDR3 covers 15 residues. The V end was cut by 2 bases, the J end by 1 base, with 12 bases between. As DNA, the CDR3 is TGTGCCAGCAGTTTATCTTCAGGCCGTTCCTACGAGCAGTACTTC. It encodes CASSLSSGRSYEQYF.

This clonotype was observed a few times. The rearrangement links TRBV12-3 or TRBV12-4 to TRBJ2-5; D perhaps matches TRBD1 (5 bases). V was trimmed by 8 bases and J by 6 bases, leaving 19 bases between them. There are 14 residues in the CDR3. CDR3 sequence: CASANGHSGQTQYF. As DNA, the CDR3 is TGTGCCAGCGCCAATGGACACTCCGGACAGACCCAGTACTTC.

This clonotype was picked up many times. The CDR3: CSAPMHQGGPGGGQQFF. CDR3 nucleotide sequence: TGCAGTGCTCCGATGCATCAGGGTGGCCCGGGCGGAGGGCAGCAGTTCTTC. The V call is TRBV20-1, the J call TRBJ2-1; possible D gene TRBD2, 6 bases. This CDR3 has 17 residues. Germline V gives CDR1 DFQATT, CDR2 SNEGSKA (reference sequence). V dropped 5 bases and J dropped 11 bases, with 31 bases sitting between them.

This rearrangement joins TRBV30 to TRBJ1-2; 8 bases fit TRBD1. In germline, CDR1 is GTSNPN, CDR2 SVGIG (reference sequence). The CDR3 sequence is 13 residues long. V shed 1 base and J 7 bases; nucleotides not matched to a gene: 5. The CDR3 DNA reads TGTGCCTGGAGTGCTGGACAGGGAGGTGGCTACACCTTC. Encoded protein: CAWSAGQGGGYTF.

The J gene is TRBJ2-2, the V gene TRBV7-2; 10 nucleotides align to TRBD2. The germline gives CDR1 SGHTA, CDR2 FQGNSA. The CDR3 spans 15 residues. The trim removed 5 bases at V and 5 bases at J, leaving 5 bases unmatched. The CDR3 coding sequence is TGTGCCAGCAGCCCCGAGCGGGGGGGGACCGGGGAGCTGTTTTTT. Amino acids: CASSPERGGTGELFF.

The chain joins TRBV10-3 to TRBJ1-5, with TRBD1 identical over 8 bases. The CDR3 is 17 amino acids. J was trimmed by 3 bases and V by 2 bases; bases with no gene match: 9. The germline V gene encodes CDR1 ENHRY and CDR2 SYGVKD. The CDR3 sequence is CAISEDGYRGINQPQHF. The CDR3 DNA reads as TGTGCCATCAGTGAGGATGGGTACAGGGGGATCAATCAGCCCCAGCATTTT.

This chain joins TRBV4-1 and TRBJ2-1; TRBD2 matches at 7 bases. V dropped 4 bases and J dropped 7; count of bases not matched to a gene: 7. This CDR3 contains 14 residues. Per the germline V gene, CDR1 is MGHRA and CDR2 is YSYEKL. The CDR3 loop reads CASSLNDGRNEQFF. DNA of the CDR3: TGCGCCAGCAGCCTAAACGACGGGAGGAATGAGCAGTTCTTC.

The rearrangement uses TRBV20-1 and TRBJ2-5; 11 bases match TRBD2. The trim removed 0 bases at V and 2 bases at J, leaving 8 bases unmatched. The CDR3 length is 17 residues. Germline V gene data show CDR1 as DFQATT and CDR2 as SNEGSKA (reference sequence). The CDR3 sequence: CSARETPTSGNQETQYF. CDR3 coding DNA: TGCAGTGCTAGAGAAACTCCGACTAGCGGGAATCAAGAGACCCAGTACTTC.

In this sample, this clonotype turned up many times. The J gene is TRBJ2-1, the V gene TRBV7-2; TRBD2 aligns across 8 bases. Germline CDR1 reads SGHTA; CDR2 reads FQGNSA. V trimming: 4 bases; J trimming: 6 bases; junction bases outside the gene matches: 8. The length of the CDR3 is 15 residues. CDR3 DNA: TGTGCCAGCAGCTCGGGACTAGTGGGTTCCAATGAGCAGTTCTTC. Its translation is CASSSGLVGSNEQFF.

The chain employs TRBV5-1 and TRBJ1-1; D is uncertain. This CDR3 has 15 amino acids. The germline V gene encodes CDR1 SGHRS and CDR2 YFSETQ. Trimming cost V 0 bases and J 2 bases, with 11 bases left between them. The CDR3 nucleotides read TGCGCCAGCAGCTTGGACCAGCCCCTCAACACTGAAGCTTTCTTT. Residues: CASSLDQPLNTEAFF.